The 18 T cell receptor beta chains below were found in one sample sequenced in a study of fetal regulatory T cell absence and autoimmunity. Sequencing used immunoSEQ multiplex PCR; TCRdb keeps in-frame clones, though not all of them. The sample has more than 90,000 clones, approximately 75% seen once; the top ten hold 2%. Sequencing was carried out using pancreas tissue. These receptors were taken from a male donor with IPEX syndrome.

CDR3 loop: CASSWQQGETFGVYEQYF. In nucleotides, the CDR3 is TGTGCCAGCAGCTGGCAGCAGGGGGAAACGTTTGGGGTTTACGAGCAGTACTTC. The chain carries TRBV5-4 and TRBJ2-7; TRBD1 matches at 7 bases. V shed 3 bases, J shed 4 bases, and the junction held 19 bases outside the gene matches. CDR3 size: 18 residues. Germline lookup yields CDR1 SGHNT and CDR2 YYREEE (reference sequence).

In DNA form, the CDR3 reads TGTGCCACCAGCAGAGAAGCGGGAGTTTGGACAGATACGCAGTATTTT. Protein: CATSREAGVWTDTQYF. The chain employs TRBV15 and TRBJ2-3, with 8 bases that match TRBD2. The trim removed 0 bases at V and 3 bases at J, leaving 5 bases unmatched. Germline V gene sequence: CDR1 LNHNV, CDR2 YYDKDF (reference sequence). The CDR3 length is 16 residues. Supplemented by reference TRBV15 and TRBJ2-3, the full variable domain reads DAMVIQNPRYQVTQFGKPVTLSCSQTLNHNVMYWYQQKSSQAPKLLFHYYDKDFNNEADTPDNFQSRRPNTSFCFLDIRSPGLGDTAMYLCATSREAGVWTDTQYFGPGTRLTVL.

This clone was counted many times. This chain links TRBV5-4 with TRBJ2-1, with 12 positions matching TRBD2. The V gene end was trimmed by 3 bases and the J gene end by 5 bases; junction bases not matched to a gene: 3. The CDR3 spans 15 residues. Germline V gene sequence: CDR1 SGHNT, CDR2 YYREEE (reference sequence). The CDR3 DNA is TGTGCCAGCAGCTCCTGGACTAGCGGGAACAATGAGCAGTTCTTC. This encodes CASSSWTSGNNEQFF.

This chain links TRBV2 with TRBJ2-1, with 7 positions matching TRBD2. Germline V gene sequence: CDR1 SNHLY, CDR2 FYNNEI. This CDR3 has 13 residues. V dropped 1 base and J dropped 15; count of bases not matched to a gene: 9. CDR3 loop: CASSEDFAGVGFF. Written as DNA, the CDR3 is TGTGCCAGCAGTGAAGATTTTGCGGGAGTAGGGTTCTTC.

In its sample, this clone was seen once. The chain recombines TRBV27 with TRBJ2-3, with a tentative D call TRBD2 (7 bases). The CDR3 is 14 amino acids. The germline V gene encodes CDR1 MNHEY and CDR2 SMNVEV (reference sequence). The V end lost 4 bases, the J end lost 3 bases, and 11 bases lay between the germline ends. The chain's CDR3 is CASSSGGRTDTQYF. As DNA, the CDR3 is TGTGCCAGCAGTTCGGGGGGCCGAACAGATACGCAGTATTTT.

This chain uses TRBV10-3 with TRBJ2-7; 7 bases align to TRBD2. CDR1 is ENHRY, CDR2 SYGVKD, per germline. CDR3 size: 14 residues. After removal of 3 bases from V and 3 bases from J, the junction contained 5 bases not matched to a gene. Here the CDR3 reads CAISEPSGHYEQYF. Written as DNA, the CDR3 is TGTGCCATCAGTGAACCTAGCGGCCACTACGAGCAGTACTTC.

V and J are TRBV5-1 and TRBJ2-2, with D possibly TRBD2 on 6 matching bases. CDR1 is SGHRS and CDR2 is YFSETQ in the germline V gene. The CDR3 has 14 amino acids. Trimming stripped 3 bases from V and 0 bases from J, with 6 bases between. CDR3 protein: CASSWDSNTGELFF. The CDR3 region has the DNA TGCGCCAGCAGCTGGGACTCGAACACCGGGGAGCTGTTTTTT.

This clone was found once. The CDR3 spells CASSERVQGRKEEKLFF. CDR3 DNA sequence: TGTGCCAGCAGTGAACGAGTACAGGGCCGGAAAGAGGAAAAACTGTTTTTT. This chain links TRBV2 with TRBJ1-4; D is perhaps TRBD1 (6 bases). CDR1 SNHLY and CDR2 FYNNEI come from the germline V gene. CDR3 size: 17 residues. The V end lost 2 bases, the J end lost 8 bases, and 21 bases lay between the germline ends.

The CDR3 sequence is CASSFERGFPYEQYF. DNA for the CDR3: TGTGCCAGCAGTTTTGAGCGGGGTTTTCCCTACGAGCAGTACTTC. The chain joins TRBV6-5 to TRBJ2-7; 7 nucleotides align to TRBD2. The CDR3 has 15 amino acids. Per germline, CDR1 MNHEY and CDR2 SVGAGI. V gave up 4 bases and J gave up 2 bases; unmatched junction bases: 8.

The gene calls are TRBV6-6 and TRBJ2-5; the match to TRBD2 covers 9 bases. The CDR3 sequence is 16 residues long. The trim removed 4 bases at V and 2 bases at J, leaving 8 bases unmatched. Germline V gene lookup returns CDR1 MNHNY and CDR2 SVGAGI (reference sequence). The CDR3 here is CASSSTPGLAQETQYF. CDR3 bases: TGTGCCAGCAGTTCCACCCCGGGACTAGCTCAAGAGACCCAGTACTTC.

This rearrangement joins TRBV4-2 to TRBJ2-7; 10 bases fit TRBD1. The germline V gene encodes CDR1 LGHNA and CDR2 YNFKEQ. The CDR3 totals 16 residues. Trimming at V came to 4 bases and at J to 4 bases, leaving 10 bases not matched to a gene. CDR3 in DNA: TGTGCCAGCAGCCCAACCGGGACAGGGGTAGAATACGAGCAGTACTTC. As protein: CASSPTGTGVEYEQYF.

This clone was seen a handful of times. The CDR3 here is CAMNPGEGNYGYTF. The CDR3, as DNA: TGTGCCATGAACCCAGGGGAGGGGAACTATGGCTACACCTTC. The chain combines TRBV10-3 with TRBJ1-2, with D tentatively TRBD1 (6 bases). V lost 9 bases and J 2 bases, leaving 16 bases between the germline ends. The CDR3 consists of 14 residues. CDR1 and CDR2 (germline): ENHRY, SYGVKD.

This clone was detected once. The chain employs TRBV2 and TRBJ2-3; D not resolved. The CDR3 has 17 residues. Germline V gene data show CDR1 as SNHLY and CDR2 as FYNNEI. V lost 5 bases, J lost 4 bases, and 22 bases lay in between. The CDR3 DNA reads as TGTGCCAGCAGTCTCCTCCGGTATGCGGCGAAGCCAGATACGCAGTATTTT. Encoded protein: CASSLLRYAAKPDTQYF. The full variable domain, completed using reference TRBV2 and TRBJ2-3, is EPEVTQTPSHQVTQMGQEVILRCVPISNHLYFYWYRQILGQKVEFLVSFYNNEISEKSEIFDDQFSVERPDGSNFTLKIRSTKLEDSAMYFCASSLLRYAAKPDTQYFGPGTRLTVL.

The chain couples TRBV6-1 to TRBJ1-4; perhaps TRBD1 as D (6 bases). This CDR3 contains 13 residues. Trimming cost V 8 bases and J 7 bases, with 14 bases left between them. CDR1 is MNHNS and CDR2 is SASEGT in the germline V gene. The CDR3 loop reads CASGFRGGEKLFF. In nucleotides, the CDR3 is TGTGCCAGCGGATTCAGGGGTGGTGAAAAACTGTTTTTT.

CDR3 coding DNA: TGTGCCACCAGCATAGATGCCTACTCCTACGAGCAGTACTTC. Translating gives CATSIDAYSYEQYF. This rearrangement joins TRBV15 to TRBJ2-7; D is uncertain. This CDR3 is built from 14 residues. CDR1 is LNHNV, CDR2 YYDKDF, per germline (reference sequence). V dropped 4 bases and J dropped 0 bases, with 10 bases sitting between them. The variable domain in full, completed from reference TRBV15 and TRBJ2-7, reads DAMVIQNPRYQVTQFGKPVTLSCSQTLNHNVMYWYQQKSSQAPKLLFHYYDKDFNNEADTPDNFQSRRPNTSFCFLDIRSPGLGDTAMYLCATSIDAYSYEQYFGPGTRLTVT.

The V and J genes are TRBV19 and TRBJ2-3, with 13 bases that match TRBD2. CDR3 length: 15 residues. The J segment lost 1 base and the V segment lost 8 bases, leaving 3 bases of the junction unmatched. CDR1 and CDR2 from the germline V gene are LNHDA and SQIVND (reference sequence). The CDR3 coding sequence is TGTGCCAGTTACGGGACTAGCGGGGGCACAGATACGCAGTATTTT. Translating it yields CASYGTSGGTDTQYF.

The rearrangement links TRBV7-8 to TRBJ2-7; D ambiguous. CDR3 size: 13 residues. Germline V gene lookup returns CDR1 SGHVS and CDR2 FQNEAQ. Trimming stripped 1 base from V and 4 bases from J, with 8 bases between. The CDR3 sequence is CASSLGSGYEQYF. Here the CDR3 DNA reads TGTGCCAGCAGCTTAGGGAGTGGATACGAGCAGTACTTC.

V is TRBV2 and J is TRBJ2-1, with D unclear. Trimming shortened V by 8 bases and J by 8 bases, and 4 bases separated the two germline ends. Germline lookup yields CDR1 SNHLY and CDR2 FYNNEI. CDR3 length: 9 amino acids. The CDR3, as DNA: TGTGCCAGCCCACATGAGCAGTTCTTC. It codes for CASPHEQFF.